A selection of T cell receptor beta chains follows, all from one sample in a study of cytomegalovirus exposure and HLA in healthy donors. Here immunoSEQ multiplex PCR was the method, and the copy in TCRdb shows in-frame clones only, minus some. The data show about 150,000 clones, around 80% seen once. Sequenced: PBMCs. Every receptor here comes from a male donor in good health and CMV-seropositive. The CDR3 runs from the conserved cysteine through the conserved F or W. D genes are given only for firm matches. Part of the rows lack a size; the others show once, few, many or a class for expanded clones.

CDR3 DNA | CDR3 protein | D gene | clone size | J gene | V gene
TGTGCCAGCAGTGCGGCTAGCGGAGCTCAAGAGACCCAGTACTTC | CASSAASGAQETQYF | TRBD2 | - | TRBJ2-5 | TRBV6-4
TGTGCCTGGAGTGCCCTCGAGCGGGGCGTGAGGGAGCAGTTCTTC | CAWSALERGVREQFF | TRBD2 | - | TRBJ2-1 | TRBV30
TGTGCCAGCTCTGAGGAGGAACTAGCCCCGAGGCAGTTCTTC | CASSEEELAPRQFF | - | - | TRBJ2-1 | TRBV18
TGTGCCAGCAGCGTAGACGGGAGTTCCTACGAGCAGTACTTC | CASSVDGSSYEQYF | - | - | TRBJ2-7 | TRBV9
TGTGCCAGCAGCTTCGACGTTTCCCCGGGACAGGGGATCTACAATGAGCAGTTCTTC | CASSFDVSPGQGIYNEQFF | TRBD1 | once | TRBJ2-1 | TRBV11-2
TGTGCCAGCAGACTAGCGTCTAGGTACGAGCAGTACTTC | CASRLASRYEQYF | TRBD2 | - | TRBJ2-7 | TRBV28
TGCGCCAGCAGCCACCCCCGGGCGGCAGCGGGAGGGCCGGGCTCCTACAATGAGCAGTTCTTC | CASSHPRAAAGGPGSYNEQFF | TRBD2 | - | TRBJ2-1 | TRBV4-3
TGTGCCAGCAGTCGGACAGGGGGCGGCTACGAGCAGTACTTC | CASSRTGGGYEQYF | TRBD1 | - | TRBJ2-7 | TRBV28
TGCAGCGTTGATCCCCATGCTAGCGGCAGGACCTACGAGCAGTACTTC | CSVDPHASGRTYEQYF | TRBD2 | - | TRBJ2-7 | TRBV29-1
TGTGCCTGGAGTCCTCAGGGAATCAATAATTCACCCCTCCACTTT | CAWSPQGINNSPLHF | - | - | TRBJ1-6 | TRBV30
TGTGCCAGCTCACCGGGCGCTGATAATAGCTACGAGCAGTACTTC | CASSPGADNSYEQYF | - | - | TRBJ2-7 | TRBV18
TGTGCCAGCAGCCTGGGGACAGTCGTCAACACTGAAGCTTTCTTT | CASSLGTVVNTEAFF | TRBD1 | - | TRBJ1-1 | TRBV11-3
TGTGCCAGCAGCTTAGTCCGCAGGGGCGTCAATCAGCCCCAGCATTTT | CASSLVRRGVNQPQHF | - | - | TRBJ1-5 | TRBV7-9
TGTGCCATCAGTGATATAGCGGGGTACCAAGAGACCCAGTACTTC | CAISDIAGYQETQYF | TRBD2 | - | TRBJ2-5 | TRBV10-3
TGCGCCAGCAGCTCCGGCGGAGGAGGAACTGAAGCTTTCTTT | CASSSGGGGTEAFF | - | - | TRBJ1-1 | TRBV5-1
TGTGCCACCAGCAGGGGACAGAACACCGGGGAGCTGTTTTTT | CATSRGQNTGELFF | - | - | TRBJ2-2 | TRBV15
TGTGCCAGCAGCTTATCGGGAAACACCATATATTTT | CASSLSGNTIYF | - | - | TRBJ1-3 | TRBV11-3
TGTTCCAGCAGCCCTCCCCGGGGGGCCAAAAACATTCAGTACTTC | CSSSPPRGAKNIQYF | - | - | TRBJ2-4 | TRBV7-9
TGTGCCAGCAGCTTGGATGTCAACACCTACGAGCAGTACTTC | CASSLDVNTYEQYF | - | - | TRBJ2-7 | TRBV5-4
TGTGCTAGCAGCTTAGAACAGGGCACTGAAGCTTTCTTT | CASSLEQGTEAFF | - | - | TRBJ1-1 | TRBV7-7
TGTGCCACCAGCAGACCTTCTAGCGGGGCATCGGATACGCAGTATTTT | CATSRPSSGASDTQYF | TRBD2 | - | TRBJ2-3 | TRBV15
TGTGCCAGCAGCTTAGGGACAGGGGCCTTACCTAACTATGGCTACACCTTC | CASSLGTGALPNYGYTF | TRBD1 | - | TRBJ1-2 | TRBV13
TGTGCCAGCAGCTTAAGGACTAGCGGGGGTGATGAGCAGTTCTTC | CASSLRTSGGDEQFF | TRBD2 | - | TRBJ2-1 | TRBV7-8
TGTGCCAGCAGTCCCGGGGACAGGGGGCATTATGGCTACACCTTC | CASSPGDRGHYGYTF | TRBD1 | - | TRBJ1-2 | TRBV28
TGTGCCAGCAGCTTAGGACTAGCGGGAGCCTACGAGCAGTACTTC | CASSLGLAGAYEQYF | TRBD2 | - | TRBJ2-7 | TRBV13
TGTGCCAGTAGTATAAAAAGAGGGTCAAACTATGGCTACACCTTC | CASSIKRGSNYGYTF | - | - | TRBJ1-2 | TRBV19
TGTGCCAGCAGCAATTCAAGGTGGGGAGGGTTCGAGCAGTACTTC | CASSNSRWGGFEQYF | TRBD2 | - | TRBJ2-7 | TRBV11-3
- | CASSLSLSWESGYTF | - | - | TRBJ1-2 | TRBV27
TGTGCCAGCAGCTTATATCTAGCGGGAGGGCCGGGTCTTGACAATGAGCAGTTCTTC | CASSLYLAGGPGLDNEQFF | TRBD2 | once | TRBJ2-1 | TRBV7-2
TGTGCCAGCAGCCAAGACCCCCCTAGGCGCGAGCAGTACTTC | CASSQDPPRREQYF | - | - | TRBJ2-7 | TRBV14
TGCAGCGGCTCACAGGGGGCAGGTCAGCCCCAGCATTTT | CSGSQGAGQPQHF | TRBD1 | - | TRBJ1-5 | TRBV29-1
TGTGCCAGTAGTATAGGGTCGGGATGGGAGACCCAGTACTTC | CASSIGSGWETQYF | - | few | TRBJ2-5 | TRBV19
TGCAGCGCGCGGGGAATAGGACTAGCGGGAGCGACCTACGAGCAGTACTTC | CSARGIGLAGATYEQYF | TRBD2 | - | TRBJ2-7 | TRBV29-1
TGTGCCAGCAGTCAGGGGAACACTGAAGCTTTCTTT | CASSQGNTEAFF | - | - | TRBJ1-1 | TRBV5-6
TGTGCCAGCAGCTTAGTAACTAGCGGGCTCGATGAGCAGTTCTTC | CASSLVTSGLDEQFF | TRBD2 | few | TRBJ2-1 | TRBV7-9
TGTGCCAGCAGTTTAGAGGGTCACGGGAACACCGGGGAGCTGTTTTTT | CASSLEGHGNTGELFF | - | few | TRBJ2-2 | TRBV27
TGTGCCAGCAGGTGGCTACTAATCGGCGGGGAGCTGTTTTTT | CASRWLLIGGELFF | - | once | TRBJ2-2 | TRBV6-5
TGTGCCAGCAGCCAACAGGGTACGCCCCAGCATTTT | CASSQQGTPQHF | - | - | TRBJ1-5 | TRBV7-2
TGTGCCAGCAACCCGGGACTAGCGGGAGTGGTCGGATTCTTC | CASNPGLAGVVGFF | TRBD2 | - | TRBJ2-1 | TRBV6-1
TGTGCCAGCATCCTCGGACAGGGGGGCTATGGCTACACCTTC | CASILGQGGYGYTF | TRBD1 | once | TRBJ1-2 | TRBV7-2
TGTGCCAGCAGCTGGGGGGACTATGGCTACACCTTC | CASSWGDYGYTF | - | - | TRBJ1-2 | TRBV11-2
TGTGCCAGCAGTGCCGCAGGCTCCCATCAGCCCCAGCATTTT | CASSAAGSHQPQHF | - | - | TRBJ1-5 | TRBV25-1
TGTGCCAGCAGCCAAGGGCAGTTTTATGGCTACACCTTC | CASSQGQFYGYTF | - | - | TRBJ1-2 | TRBV14
TGTGCCAGCAGTTTATCTGGGGAGGGCCGCGAGCAGTACTTC | CASSLSGEGREQYF | TRBD2 | - | TRBJ2-7 | TRBV27
TGCGCCAGCAGCTGGGGTCCAGGGAAGAACACTGAAGCTTTCTTT | CASSWGPGKNTEAFF | - | - | TRBJ1-1 | TRBV5-1
TGTGCCAGCAGCCCGCGGGTGGGGGGAGCCAAAAACATTCAGTACTTC | CASSPRVGGAKNIQYF | - | - | TRBJ2-4 | TRBV27
TGTGCCAGCACCCCTGGCGCAGGGGGCCCCGGGGAGCTGTTTTTT | CASTPGAGGPGELFF | TRBD1 | - | TRBJ2-2 | TRBV27
TGTGCCAGCAGCTTGGGCAGGGTTCCAAATTTCGAAGAGACCCAGTACTTC | CASSLGRVPNFEETQYF | - | - | TRBJ2-5 | TRBV5-6
TGTGCCAGCAGCCCCGACAGGGGGCGCAACACCGGGGAGCTGTTTTTT | CASSPDRGRNTGELFF | TRBD1 | - | TRBJ2-2 | TRBV5-6
TGTGCCAGCAGCTTGGTAGGGGAAACCTACAATGAGCAGTTCTTC | CASSLVGETYNEQFF | - | - | TRBJ2-1 | TRBV5-6
TGTGCCAGCAGTTTGGACAGGGCAGTAAGCGAGCAGTACTTC | CASSLDRAVSEQYF | TRBD1 | - | TRBJ2-7 | TRBV27
TGTGCCAGCTCACCACCGGCAGGGGTAGGCACTGAAGCTTTCTTT | CASSPPAGVGTEAFF | - | once | TRBJ1-1 | TRBV18
TGTGCCAGCAGTGAACATGGCATTGAGCAGTACTTC | CASSEHGIEQYF | - | few | TRBJ2-7 | TRBV25-1
TGTGCCAGCAGCCCGGACAGGGCGCCCGGCTACACCTTC | CASSPDRAPGYTF | TRBD1 | - | TRBJ1-2 | TRBV5-6